The clone carrying this T cell receptor beta chain was observed a handful of times. 13 Jbeta primers and 60 Vbeta primers were used for the PCR. The method was immunoSEQ multiplex PCR; TCRdb's version includes in-frame clones alone and lacks a portion of them. The sample includes some 110,000 clones, under 85% of them seen just once. This CDR3 region has 13 residues. Trimming stripped 0 bases from V and 6 bases from J, with 6 bases between. Germline-derived CDR1 and CDR2 are MGHRA and YSYEKL. The sample originates from a study of cytomegalovirus exposure and HLA in healthy donors. The source of this sequence is a middle-aged woman in good health and CMV-seropositive. The chain links TRBV4-1 to TRBJ2-1; D gene unclear. The sample taken for sequencing was PBMCs. CDR3 loop: CASSQELTNEQFF. The CDR3 DNA reads TGCGCCAGCAGCCAAGAACTTACCAATGAGCAGTTCTTC.